The sequence of this TCR beta chain was determined in a study of blood T cell repertoires in COVID-19. Study information: PBMCs, B-cell-depleted T cells, or T cells were the source of the cDNA or gDNA that made up the material.

Sequencing was performed with immunoSEQ multiplex PCR; in TCRdb, only in-frame clones are kept and a portion is missing. The sample has over 250,000 clones; over 65% are singletons. J lost 5 bases, V lost 5 bases, and 8 bases had no gene match. From germline, CDR1 is SGHTA and CDR2 FQGNSA. The CDR3 consists of 15 residues. The chain uses TRBV7-2 and TRBJ1-2; 10 bases map to TRBD1. The sample taken for sequencing was peripheral blood. This receptor was obtained from a woman of 80 years or more with acute or convalescent COVID-19. DNA of the CDR3: TGTGCCAGCAGCACGCAGACAGGGGGCTGGTATGGCTACACCTTC. It encodes CASSTQTGGWYGYTF.